This T cell receptor (beta chain) was recovered during a study of T cell repertoires in cytomegalovirus infection. Overall study context: Use of recently identified HLA-C-restricted and well-studied HLA-B-restricted CMV epitopes was part of the study. Public TCR beta signatures provided an indication of both CMV infection and a matching HLA type.

Study results and limitations: Carriers of CMV and the relevant HLA type were discriminated by public TCR beta frequency. Dominating the ex vivo response were TCR beta clonotypes that were CMV-specific and HLA-C-restricted.

The CDR3 has 15 residues. CDR1 and CDR2 from the germline V gene are MDHEN and SYDVKM. Trimming stripped 6 bases from V and 0 bases from J, with 12 bases between. This clonotype appeared many times. No antigen is known for it. TCRdb passed the reads through MiXCR, listing each CDR3 protein once. The repertoire has around 710,000 distinct CDR3 sequences, around 29% of them found once; the top ten carry less than 15%. This TCR derives from a human donor in good health (CMV status not recorded). Some clones in this sample may be carry-over from other donors' samples. The chain links TRBV28 to TRBJ1-5; D gene ambiguous. The sample in question was cultured CD8+ T cells from PBMCs, obtained from culture after CMV antigen stimulation. CDR3 in amino acids: CASRPHHFSNQPQHF. As DNA, the CDR3 is TGTGCCAGCAGACCGCACCATTTTAGCAATCAGCCCCAGCATTTT.